This T cell receptor beta chain was documented in a study of Ad26.COV2.S vaccination and SARS-CoV-2 variants. The treatment is: 19 received Ad26.COV2.S at low or high dose, single or two shots; about five received placebo; per-sample allocation not given. Day 63 following the first vaccine or placebo injection was when the samples were taken. Germline V gene data show CDR1 as SGHTA and CDR2 as FQGNSA. The CDR3 covers 15 residues. Unmatched junction bases numbered 3, after V lost 4 bases and J lost 0 bases. The assay was immunoSEQ multiplex PCR, and TCRdb's table has in-frame clones only and misses some. The sample lists around 300,000 clones; about 87% were seen once. Overall study findings and caveats: People who got the vaccine or the placebo had similar non-spike TCR breadth. Among vaccine recipients, spike-specific TCR breadth exceeded that of placebo recipients.

Remarks on this clone: Its antigen remains unknown.

This receptor was identified in a person aged 18-65 years who received the Ad26.COV2.S COVID-19 vaccine or a placebo. The rearrangement links TRBV7-2 to TRBJ2-1, with 7 bases identical to TRBD2. Sequenced here: peripheral blood, sampled in a trial of Ad26.COV2.S vaccine versus placebo. CDR3 sequence: CASSWEGSSYNEQFF. CDR3 nucleotides: TGTGCCAGCAGCTGGGAGGGGTCCTCCTACAATGAGCAGTTCTTC.